These 11 T cell receptor beta chains were all obtained from the same sample, sequenced in a study of PD-1 blockade in classical Hodgkin lymphoma. The protocol was immunoSEQ multiplex PCR, while the TCRdb copy is restricted to in-frame clones and leaves out a portion. The sample consists of over 30,000 clones, roughly 90% of them appearing once. Every one of the patients relapsed after autologous stem cell transplantation (brentuximab vedotin exposure was variable). CD4+ T cells were purified from thawed PBMCs by negative selection. Specimen: CD4+ T cells from blood, collected at baseline. The receptors originated from a human donor with classical Hodgkin lymphoma.

The genes are TRBV5-5 and TRBJ2-7, with 9 bases matching TRBD2. The CDR3 is 15 amino acids. V was clipped by 3 bases and J by 3 bases; unmatched bases: 7. The germline CDR1 and CDR2 sequences are SGHKS and YYEKEE (reference sequence). The CDR3 DNA reads TGTGCCAGCAGCTCCGTAGCGGGAGAGGTCTACGAGCAGTACTTC. This sequence encodes CASSSVAGEVYEQYF.

On this clone itself: The junction shows a germline mismatch at one end, possibly a read error. V gene TRBV5-1 combines with J gene TRBJ2-1; TRBD1 matches 9 bases. Germline-derived CDR1 and CDR2 are SGHRS and YFSETQ. This CDR3 contains 17 residues. CDR3 sequence: CASSLTPGTGSSNEQFF. The CDR3 DNA reads as TGCGCCAGCAGCCTCACCCCGGGGACAGGGTCCTCCAATGAGCAGTTCTTC.

This sequence joins TRBV27 and TRBJ2-7; D possibly matches TRBD1 or TRBD2 (5 bases each). V was clipped by 7 bases and J by 1 base, with 11 bases between them. The CDR3 is 13 amino acids. Germline V gives CDR1 MNHEY, CDR2 SMNVEV (reference sequence). The DNA for the CDR3 is TGTGCCAGCAACACGGGACGTTCCTACGAGCAGTACTTC. Its protein product is CASNTGRSYEQYF.

The genes are TRBV28 and TRBJ1-2, with 9 bases identical to TRBD1. The CDR3 sequence is 12 residues long. The V segment lost 9 bases and the J segment 9 bases; nucleotides outside the gene matches: 8. In germline, CDR1 is MDHEN, CDR2 SYDVKM. CDR3 protein: CASSTGGVSYTF. CDR3 coding DNA: TGTGCCAGTTCCACAGGGGGCGTGAGCTACACCTTC.

CDR3 amino acids: CASSIDMPTPYQPQHF. The CDR3 DNA reads TGTGCCAGTAGTATAGATATGCCGACACCTTATCAGCCCCAGCATTTT. The rearrangement joins TRBV19 to TRBJ1-5; D gene unclear. Deletions cut 0 bases from V and 5 bases from J, with 14 bases between. Germline CDR1 and CDR2: LNHDA and SQIVND (reference sequence). The CDR3 sequence is 16 residues long.

This clone was observed once. V is TRBV30 and J is TRBJ2-1; D unclear. Germline V gives CDR1 GTSNPN, CDR2 SVGIG (reference sequence). CDR3 length: 11 amino acids. V lost 0 bases and J lost 7, with 4 bases in between. The CDR3 DNA reads TGTGCCTGGAGTGTAGAAAATGAGCAGTTCTTC. This encodes CAWSVENEQFF. Full variable domain (rest looked up from reference TRBV30 and TRBJ2-1): SQTIHQWPATLVQPVGSPLSLECTVEGTSNPNLYWYRQAAGRGLQLLFYSVGIGQISSEVPQNLSASRPQDRQFILSSKKLLLSDSGFYLCAWSVENEQFFGPGTRLTVL.

This chain connects TRBV6-6 to TRBJ2-5; no clear D. The CDR3 has 12 amino acids. Germline values: CDR1 MNHNY, CDR2 SVGAGI (reference sequence). Trimming pared 1 base from V and 6 bases from J, leaving 6 bases between. The CDR3 region has the DNA TGTGCCAGCAGTTACTTGATGCAGACCCAGTACTTC. Translated: CASSYLMQTQYF.

V is TRBV9 and J is TRBJ2-4; D gene ambiguous. CDR3 length: 16 residues. Germline values: CDR1 SGDLS, CDR2 YYNGEE. V shed 3 bases and J shed 0 bases, with 13 bases lying between them. The CDR3 is CASSDERLGAKNIQYF. CDR3 nucleotides: TGTGCCAGCAGCGACGAGCGCCTTGGAGCCAAAAACATTCAGTACTTC.

This sequence joins TRBV6-1 and TRBJ1-1; D gene unclear. Germline V gene data show CDR1 as MNHNS and CDR2 as SASEGT. The CDR3 totals 14 residues. Trimming shortened V by 4 bases and J by 0 bases, and 9 bases separated the two germline ends. The CDR3 spells CASSVLGLNTEAFF. Here the CDR3 DNA reads TGTGCCAGCAGTGTGTTGGGTCTGAACACTGAAGCTTTCTTT.

Here the CDR3 reads CASSLGLANTGELFF. CDR3 sequence (DNA): TGTGCCAGCAGCTTGGGCCTAGCGAACACCGGGGAGCTGTTTTTT. The chain is built from TRBV11-2 and TRBJ2-2, with no clear D. V lost 3 bases, J lost 0 bases, and 8 bases lay in between. This CDR3 contains 15 residues. CDR1 is SGHAT and CDR2 is FQNNGV in the germline V gene.

The V call is TRBV2, the J call TRBJ2-7, with D perhaps TRBD1 (5 bases). CDR3 length: 15 residues. CDR1 is SNHLY and CDR2 is FYNNEI in the germline V gene. Trimming cost V 4 bases and J 3 bases, with 16 bases left between them. CDR3 in amino acids: CASSAPGRRIYEQYF. The DNA of the CDR3 is TGTGCCAGCAGTGCTCCAGGGCGTCGGATCTACGAGCAGTACTTC. Together with reference TRBV2 and TRBJ2-7, the CDR3 gives the full variable domain: EPEVTQTPSHQVTQMGQEVILRCVPISNHLYFYWYRQILGQKVEFLVSFYNNEISEKSEIFDDQFSVERPDGSNFTLKIRSTKLEDSAMYFCASSAPGRRIYEQYFGPGTRLTVT.